This is a list of T cell receptor beta chains from one sample in a study of T cell responses to AZD1222 COVID-19 vaccine. Using immunoSEQ multiplex PCR, the repertoire was profiled, and TCRdb retains in-frame clones only, with some absent. This sample has about 120,000 clones, with around 86% found just once. The material was peripheral blood, obtained on day 0 of AZD1222 vaccination. These receptors were collected from an adult in good health. The CDR3 runs from the conserved cysteine through the conserved F or W.

v_gene: TRBV3-1/TRBV3-2
j_gene: TRBJ2-1
CDR3aa: CASSQVGGLAGGTYNEQFF

v_gene: TRBV3-1/TRBV3-2
j_gene: TRBJ2-1
CDR3aa: CASSQDSFGNEQFF

v_gene: TRBV6-1
j_gene: TRBJ1-1
CDR3aa: CASSEIYTEAFF

v_gene: TRBV2
j_gene: TRBJ1-1
CDR3aa: CATTGQGATEAFF

v_gene: TRBV7-6
j_gene: TRBJ1-5
CDR3aa: CASSLSRYQPQHF

v_gene: TRBV10-1
j_gene: TRBJ1-4
CDR3aa: CASSEEQGVTEKLFF

v_gene: TRBV4-1
j_gene: TRBJ2-7
CDR3aa: CASSQEATSGSYEQYF

v_gene: TRBV7-2
j_gene: TRBJ2-7
CDR3aa: CASSLSGGSSYEQYF

v_gene: TRBV19
j_gene: TRBJ1-2
CDR3aa: CASTASGGSYGYTF

v_gene: TRBV4-3
j_gene: TRBJ2-6
CDR3aa: CASSQAFGGSGANVLTF

v_gene: TRBV7-6
j_gene: TRBJ2-5
CDR3aa: CASSSSPRGAQETQYF

v_gene: TRBV5-1
j_gene: TRBJ2-3
CDR3aa: CASSQPGTGPLNTQYF

v_gene: TRBV7-9
j_gene: TRBJ1-1
CDR3aa: CAQGNTEAFF

v_gene: TRBV19
j_gene: TRBJ2-1
CDR3aa: CASTLDRGSYNEQFF

v_gene: TRBV29-1
j_gene: TRBJ2-3
CDR3aa: CSVGVGDLLSTDTQYF

v_gene: TRBV6-1
j_gene: TRBJ1-2
CDR3aa: CASSEVDQVF

v_gene: TRBV21-1
j_gene: TRBJ2-2
CDR3aa: CASSKSSGNTGELFF

v_gene: TRBV12-3/TRBV12-4
j_gene: TRBJ1-6
CDR3aa: CASSFLGNSPLHF

v_gene: TRBV14
j_gene: TRBJ1-1
CDR3aa: CASSSRKTTGLEYSTEAFF

v_gene: TRBV3-1/TRBV3-2
j_gene: TRBJ2-7
CDR3aa: CASSPHRGTGASYEQYF

v_gene: TRBV16
j_gene: TRBJ1-6
CDR3aa: CASSQSIPGDPNSPLHF

v_gene: TRBV11-3
j_gene: TRBJ2-1
CDR3aa: CASSPGSGRGDANEQFF

v_gene: TRBV6-5
j_gene: TRBJ2-1
CDR3aa: CASTLGAGGYNEQFF

v_gene: TRBV27
j_gene: TRBJ1-2
CDR3aa: CASSSRTGDTYGYTF

v_gene: TRBV7-8
j_gene: TRBJ1-4
CDR3aa: CASSHGAGYGEKLFF

v_gene: TRBV5-1
j_gene: TRBJ2-5
CDR3aa: CASSLPLGGGQETQYF

v_gene: TRBV5-6
j_gene: TRBJ2-3
CDR3aa: CASSLAGAGGAADTQYF

v_gene: TRBV29-1
j_gene: TRBJ1-1
CDR3aa: CSVQGSHEAFF

v_gene: TRBV7-9
j_gene: TRBJ1-4
CDR3aa: CASSQDISTNEKLFF

v_gene: TRBV7-8
j_gene: TRBJ1-1
CDR3aa: CASSYLLAREAFF

v_gene: TRBV5-1
j_gene: TRBJ2-2
CDR3aa: CASSGDRLKTGELFF

v_gene: TRBV19
j_gene: TRBJ1-2
CDR3aa: CASLSSHRGTYGYTF

v_gene: TRBV2
j_gene: TRBJ2-1
CDR3aa: CATTLAGVYNEQFF

v_gene: TRBV7-2
j_gene: TRBJ1-5
CDR3aa: CASSLGAALSNQPQHF

v_gene: TRBV7-6
j_gene: TRBJ2-7
CDR3aa: CASTSGQGPYYEQYF

v_gene: TRBV18
j_gene: TRBJ2-7
CDR3aa: CASSRLRPGPMVGSGSYEQYF

v_gene: TRBV5-1
j_gene: TRBJ1-4
CDR3aa: CASRPGRDYEKLFF

v_gene: TRBV7-9
j_gene: TRBJ2-1
CDR3aa: CASNLKPGQGINEQFF

v_gene: TRBV3-1/TRBV3-2
j_gene: TRBJ1-1
CDR3aa: CASSHLRGTGGAPTEAFF

v_gene: TRBV2
j_gene: TRBJ2-3
CDR3aa: CASSSGTSRPDTQYF

v_gene: TRBV4-3
j_gene: TRBJ2-5
CDR3aa: CASSPEGPRWGAGETQYF

v_gene: TRBV2
j_gene: TRBJ2-7
CDR3aa: CASREDREYEQYF

v_gene: TRBV6-2/TRBV6-3
j_gene: TRBJ2-5
CDR3aa: CASSYSSETTQYF

v_gene: TRBV4-3
j_gene: TRBJ2-7
CDR3aa: CASSKTGTTYEQYF

v_gene: TRBV6-5
j_gene: TRBJ2-1
CDR3aa: CASSRGPDRWNEQFF

v_gene: TRBV7-9
j_gene: TRBJ1-6
CDR3aa: CASHGDTWTSPLHF

v_gene: TRBV4-3
j_gene: TRBJ2-7
CDR3aa: CASSPGMSSYEQYF

v_gene: TRBV5-4
j_gene: TRBJ2-6
CDR3aa: CASSLVEGAGANVLTF

v_gene: TRBV3-1/TRBV3-2
j_gene: TRBJ2-5
CDR3aa: CASSQVTGGSQETQYF